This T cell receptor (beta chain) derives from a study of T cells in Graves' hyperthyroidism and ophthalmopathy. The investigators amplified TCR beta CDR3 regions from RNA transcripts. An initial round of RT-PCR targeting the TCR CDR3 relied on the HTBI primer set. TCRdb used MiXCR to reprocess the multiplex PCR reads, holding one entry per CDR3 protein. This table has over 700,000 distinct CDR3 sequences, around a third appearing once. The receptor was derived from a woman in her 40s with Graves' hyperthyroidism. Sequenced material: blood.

CDR3 in amino acids: CASRPGPGGETTEAFF. CDR3 sequence (DNA): TGCGCCAGCAGGCCCGGGCCAGGGGGTGAGACCACTGAAGCTTTCTTT. The rearrangement uses TRBV5-1 and TRBJ1-1; 7 bases map to TRBD1. Unmatched junction bases numbered 14, after V lost 5 bases and J lost 4 bases. CDR1 SGHRS and CDR2 YFSETQ come from the germline V gene. The CDR3 has 16 residues. The full variable domain, in which reference TRBV5-1 and TRBJ1-1 provide the parts outside the CDR3, is KAGVTQTPRYLIKTRGQQVTLSCSPISGHRSVSWYQQTPGQGLQFLFEYFSETQRNKGNFPGRFSGRQFSNSRSEMNVSTLELGDSALYLCASRPGPGGETTEAFFGQGTRLTVV.